This T cell receptor beta chain appears in the sequencing data of a study of CD8 T cells in ankylosing spondylitis. The study's findings and limits: It was reported that disease-linked clones were significantly enriched in matched ankylosing spondylitis synovial fluid. Some motif variants were previously reported in reactive arthritis synovial fluid and blood. In peripheral blood, disease-linked CD8+ clones occurred at relatively low frequencies.

The germline V gene encodes CDR1 SGHDT and CDR2 YYEEEE. CDR3 length: 12 residues. V was shortened by 0 bases and J by 3 bases, with 4 bases between the two germline ends. This clonotype was detected ten times or more. Its antigen remains unidentified. 5'-RACE, quantitative and with molecular barcodes, yielded the TCR beta libraries. TCRdb ran MiXCR on the 5' RACE reads and lists one entry per CDR3 protein. Among approximately 220,000 distinct CDR3 sequences listed, under 12% were seen once. The specimen sequenced was blood, either unsorted or a sorted T cell fraction (not recorded which). This TCR derives from a male donor with ankylosing spondylitis or in good health (not recorded which). The chain uses TRBV5-6 and TRBJ2-7, with D unresolved. CDR3 amino acids: CASSLANYEQYF. CDR3 nucleotide sequence: TGTGCCAGCAGCTTGGCCAACTACGAGCAGTACTTC.